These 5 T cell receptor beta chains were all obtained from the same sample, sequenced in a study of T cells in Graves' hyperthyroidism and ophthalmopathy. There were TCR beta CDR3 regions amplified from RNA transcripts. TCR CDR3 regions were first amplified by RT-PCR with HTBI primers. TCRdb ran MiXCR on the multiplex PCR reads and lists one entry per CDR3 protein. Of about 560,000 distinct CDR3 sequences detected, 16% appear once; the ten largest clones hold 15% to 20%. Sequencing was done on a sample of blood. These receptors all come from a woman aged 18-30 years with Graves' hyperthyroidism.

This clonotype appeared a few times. The CDR3 DNA sequence: TGTGCCAGCAGCGCCCACAGGGGCACTAATGAAAAACTGTTTTTT. Amino acids: CASSAHRGTNEKLFF. The chain joins TRBV7-9 to TRBJ1-4; 7 bases are a match to TRBD1. Germline assignment: CDR1 SEHNR and CDR2 FQNEAQ (reference sequence). The CDR3 totals 15 residues. V lost 5 bases, J lost 2 bases, and 5 bases stayed unmatched.

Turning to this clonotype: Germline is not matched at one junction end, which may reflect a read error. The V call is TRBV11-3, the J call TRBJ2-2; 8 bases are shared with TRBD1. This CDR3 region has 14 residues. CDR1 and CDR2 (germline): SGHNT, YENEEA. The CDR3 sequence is CASGLGQGFGELFF. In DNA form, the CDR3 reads TGTGCCAGCGGCTTAGGACAGGGCTTCGGGGAGCTGTTTTTT.

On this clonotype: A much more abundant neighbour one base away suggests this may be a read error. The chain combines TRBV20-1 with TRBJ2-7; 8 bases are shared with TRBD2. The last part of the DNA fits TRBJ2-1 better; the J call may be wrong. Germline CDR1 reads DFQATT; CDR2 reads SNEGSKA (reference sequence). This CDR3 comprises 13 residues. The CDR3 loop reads CSVQRGSSYEQFF. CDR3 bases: TGCAGTGTTCAGCGGGGGAGCTCCTACGAGCAGTTCTTC.

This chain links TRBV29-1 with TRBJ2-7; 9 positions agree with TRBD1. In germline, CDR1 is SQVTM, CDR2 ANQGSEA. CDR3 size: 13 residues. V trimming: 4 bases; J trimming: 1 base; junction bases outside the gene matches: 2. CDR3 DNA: TGCAGCGTTGCGGGACAGGGTTCCTACGAGCAGTACTTC. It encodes CSVAGQGSYEQYF.

This CDR3 reads CAISGRPANTEAFF. The CDR3 nucleotides read TGTGCCATCAGTGGAAGGCCTGCTAACACTGAAGCTTTCTTT. The chain uses TRBV10-3 and TRBJ1-1, with D unclear. The CDR3 runs to 14 residues. Trimming stripped 4 bases from V and 2 bases from J, with 11 bases between. The germline CDR1 and CDR2 sequences are ENHRY and SYGVKD.